Listed here are 15 T cell receptor beta chains from one sample, sequenced in a study of blood T cells in healthy people across ages. Sample-barcoded 5' priming and a J-beta primer mix drove a second PCR of about 6 to 11 cycles. TCRdb recomputed calls from the 5' RACE reads with MiXCR, one row per CDR3 protein. The sample has about 1.6 million distinct CDR3 sequences, roughly a third seen once; the top ten hold about 10%. The sequencing input was blood. All receptors come from a woman in her thirties in good health.

As regards this clonotype: One base away lies a much larger clone, so this may be a sequencing read error. This sequence joins TRBV20-1 and TRBJ1-2; D remains unclear. V lost 5 bases and J lost 4, with 11 bases in between. Germline CDR1 and CDR2: DFQATT and SNEGSKA (reference sequence). This CDR3 is built from 12 residues. CDR3 DNA: TGCAGTGCTGGACGGGGTGGCTATGGCTACACCTTC. This encodes CSAGRGGYGYTF.

The rearrangement joins TRBV6-5 to TRBJ2-5, with 9 bases fitting TRBD1. The CDR3 contains 16 residues. CDR1 is MNHEY and CDR2 is SVGAGI in the germline V gene. The V and J ends lost 8 bases and 2 bases, in that order; junction bases with no gene match: 12. The CDR3 region is CASLPTGTGIQETQYF. The DNA of the CDR3 is TGTGCCAGCCTACCGACCGGGACAGGGATACAAGAGACCCAGTACTTC.

There are a few counts of this clonotype. At one of its ends the junction is not consistent with the germline gene, which may arise from a read error. V and J are TRBV10-3 and TRBJ2-7; D gene uncertain. CDR3 length equals 11 residues. CDR1 is ENHRY, CDR2 SYGVKD, per germline. CDR3 in amino acids: CAVSEGYEQYF. The DNA for the CDR3 is TGTGCCGTCAGTGAAGGGTACGAGCAGTACTTC.

This clonotype was observed a few times. This CDR3 is CSARLVNIEPGKQFF. The CDR3 DNA is TGCAGTGCTAGACTGGTGAACATAGAGCCGGGAAAGCAGTTCTTC. The chain has TRBV20-1 and TRBJ2-1, with D possibly matching TRBD2 (5 bases). Germline V gene sequence: CDR1 DFQATT, CDR2 SNEGSKA (reference sequence). The CDR3 totals 15 residues. V lost 2 bases, J lost 11 bases, and 22 bases lay in between.

This clonotype was detected only a few times. This chain joins TRBV28 and TRBJ2-3; 13 bases align to TRBD2. The CDR3 spans 17 residues. Germline V lookup: CDR1 MDHEN, CDR2 SYDVKM. Trimming took 4 bases from V and 5 from J; bases not matched to a gene: 9. This CDR3 is CASSSPGTSGMVDTQYF. The CDR3 DNA reads TGTGCCAGCAGTTCCCCCGGGACTAGCGGGATGGTAGATACGCAGTATTTT. Filled out from reference TRBV28 and TRBJ2-3, the complete variable domain reads DVKVTQSSRYLVKRTGEKVFLECVQDMDHENMFWYRQDPGLGLRLIYFSYDVKMKEKGDIPEGYSVSREKKERFSLILESASTNQTSMYLCASSSPGTSGMVDTQYFGPGTRLTVL.

The CDR3 coding sequence is TGTGCCAGCAAGGTAGCTGAGACCCAGTACTTC. The encoded protein is CASKVAETQYF. The chain is built from TRBV2 and TRBJ2-5, with D uncertain. Germline CDR1 reads SNHLY; CDR2 reads FYNNEI. V gave up 7 bases and J gave up 5 bases, with 8 bases separating them. The CDR3 is 11 amino acids. Complete variable domain (other parts from reference TRBV2 and TRBJ2-5): EPEVTQTPSHQVTQMGQEVILRCVPISNHLYFYWYRQILGQKVEFLVSFYNNEISEKSEIFDDQFSVERPDGSNFTLKIRSTKLEDSAMYFCASKVAETQYFGPGTRLLVL.

The chain links TRBV12-3 or TRBV12-4 to TRBJ2-1; 7 nucleotides align to TRBD2. V shed 2 bases, J shed 10 bases, and the junction held 11 bases outside the gene matches. The CDR3 is made up of 15 amino acids. The chain's CDR3 is CASSLRGGSDGEQFF. CDR3 nucleotide sequence: TGTGCCAGCAGTTTACGGGGAGGGTCGGATGGAGAGCAGTTCTTC.

The chain uses TRBV7-9 and TRBJ2-1; 10 bases are shared with TRBD2. Germline CDR1 and CDR2: SEHNR and FQNEAQ (reference sequence). This CDR3 contains 15 residues. Trimming took 5 bases from V and 7 from J; bases not matched to a gene: 8. The CDR3 nucleotides are TGTGCCAGCAGCAAACTAGCGGGACTGGGAAATGAGCAGTTCTTC. The encoded protein is CASSKLAGLGNEQFF.

This clonotype was seen more than once but under ten times. The V and J genes are TRBV5-1 and TRBJ2-3, with 8 positions matching TRBD2. This CDR3 comprises 17 residues. The germline V gene encodes CDR1 SGHRS and CDR2 YFSETQ. The J segment lost 0 bases and the V segment lost 5 bases, leaving 11 bases of the junction unmatched. CDR3 nucleotides: TGCGCCAGCAGTCGCGTGGCGGGAGGCCCTAGCACAGATACGCAGTATTTT. As protein: CASSRVAGGPSTDTQYF.

The chain uses TRBV28 and TRBJ1-4; TRBD1 aligns across 7 bases. Germline V CDR1 and CDR2: MDHEN, SYDVKM. V lost 7 bases to trimming and J lost 8 bases; unmatched junction nucleotides: 7. The CDR3 consists of 13 residues. CDR3 in DNA: TGTGCCAGCAACAACAGGGGTGGGGAAAAACTGTTTTTT. This codes for CASNNRGGEKLFF. Filled out from reference TRBV28 and TRBJ1-4, the complete variable domain reads DVKVTQSSRYLVKRTGEKVFLECVQDMDHENMFWYRQDPGLGLRLIYFSYDVKMKEKGDIPEGYSVSREKKERFSLILESASTNQTSMYLCASNNRGGEKLFFGSGTQLSVL.

The table lists this clonotype with a few counts. V is TRBV6-5 and J is TRBJ1-1; 7 bases are a match to TRBD1. CDR3 size: 14 residues. V trimming: 0 bases; J trimming: 5 bases; junction bases outside the gene matches: 3. From germline, CDR1 is MNHEY and CDR2 SVGAGI. CDR3 in amino acids: CASSYSSGGTEAFF. For the CDR3, the DNA is TGTGCCAGCAGTTACTCGTCAGGGGGGACTGAAGCTTTCTTT.

The V gene is TRBV6-5, the J gene TRBJ1-1; 10 nucleotides match TRBD1. The germline V gene encodes CDR1 MNHEY and CDR2 SVGAGI. Losses at the gene ends were 5 bases for V and 4 bases for J; bases not matched to a gene: 4. This CDR3 has 14 amino acids. In DNA, the CDR3 is TGTGCCAGCAGTCGGACAGGGGGTACCACTGAAGCTTTCTTT. This encodes CASSRTGGTTEAFF.

This clonotype was detected many times. The gene calls are TRBV7-7 and TRBJ2-5, with D possibly being TRBD2 (6 bases). The CDR3 sequence is 13 residues long. The germline gives CDR1 SSHAT, CDR2 FNYEAQ (reference sequence). V was cut by 5 bases and J by 0 bases, with 7 bases left in between. CDR3 amino acids: CASSGDYQETQYF. The CDR3 bases are TGTGCCAGCAGCGGGGACTACCAAGAGACCCAGTACTTC. The full variable domain, with the rest looked up from reference TRBV7-7 and TRBJ2-5, is GAGVSQSPRYKVTKRGQDVTLRCDPISSHATLYWYQQALGQGPEFLTYFNYEAQPDKSGLPSDRFSAERPEGSISTLTIQRTEQRDSAMYRCASSGDYQETQYFGPGTRLLVL.

This clonotype was found many times. This chain joins TRBV4-1 and TRBJ2-7; TRBD2 matches 11 bases. Germline CDR1 reads MGHRA; CDR2 reads YSYEKL. The CDR3 consists of 14 residues. Trimming took 2 bases from V and 3 from J; bases not matched to a gene: 0. CDR3 sequence (DNA): TGCGCCAGCAGCCAACTAGCGGGGGGCTACGAGCAGTACTTC. Translating it yields CASSQLAGGYEQYF.

This sequence joins TRBV28 and TRBJ1-1, with D maybe TRBD1 (5 bases). The CDR3 sequence is 15 residues long. The germline V gene encodes CDR1 MDHEN and CDR2 SYDVKM. Trimming took off 3 bases at V and 1 base at J, with 12 bases between the two ends. CDR3: CASSFQGYGNTEAFF. DNA for the CDR3: TGTGCCAGCAGTTTCCAGGGTTATGGGAACACTGAAGCTTTCTTT.